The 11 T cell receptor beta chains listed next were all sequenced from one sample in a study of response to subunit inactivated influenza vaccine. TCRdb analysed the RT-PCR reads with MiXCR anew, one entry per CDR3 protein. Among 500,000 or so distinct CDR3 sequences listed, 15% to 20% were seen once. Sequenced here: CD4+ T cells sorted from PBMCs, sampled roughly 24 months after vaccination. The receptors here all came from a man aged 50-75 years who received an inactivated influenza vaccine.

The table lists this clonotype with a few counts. CDR3 in amino acids: CASSSGPRSFEQFF. CDR3 DNA sequence: TGTGCCAGCAGCTCGGGACCCAGAAGCTTTGAGCAGTTCTTC. The chain recombines TRBV7-2 with TRBJ2-1, with D perhaps matching TRBD1 or TRBD2 (5 bases each). Germline values: CDR1 SGHTA, CDR2 FQGNSA. V was shortened by 4 bases and J by 9 bases, with 16 bases between the two germline ends. The CDR3 is 14 residues long.

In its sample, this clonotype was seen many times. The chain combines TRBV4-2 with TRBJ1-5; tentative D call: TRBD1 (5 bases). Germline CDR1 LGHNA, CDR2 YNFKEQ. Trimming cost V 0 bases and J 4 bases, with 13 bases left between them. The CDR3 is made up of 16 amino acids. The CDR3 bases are TGTGCCAGCAGCCAAGATCTGGGGGGGAAAAATCAGCCCCAGCATTTT. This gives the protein CASSQDLGGKNQPQHF.

Here the CDR3 reads CASSLVVAGDIYNEQFF. The CDR3 coding sequence is TGCGCCAGCAGCTTGGTAGTAGCGGGGGACATCTACAATGAGCAGTTCTTC. The genes are TRBV5-1 and TRBJ2-1, with 9 nucleotides matching TRBD2. The CDR3 is made up of 17 amino acids. CDR1 is SGHRS and CDR2 is YFSETQ in the germline V gene. The junction had 7 bases not matched to a gene; V was cut back by 0 bases and J by 3 bases.

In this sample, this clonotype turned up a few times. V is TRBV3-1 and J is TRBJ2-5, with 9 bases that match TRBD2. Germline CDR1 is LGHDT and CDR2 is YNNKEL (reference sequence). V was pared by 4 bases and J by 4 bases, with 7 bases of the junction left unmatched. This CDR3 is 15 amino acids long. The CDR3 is CASSRSSGGIETQYF. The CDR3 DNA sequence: TGTGCCAGCAGCCGATCCAGCGGGGGGATAGAGACCCAGTACTTC.

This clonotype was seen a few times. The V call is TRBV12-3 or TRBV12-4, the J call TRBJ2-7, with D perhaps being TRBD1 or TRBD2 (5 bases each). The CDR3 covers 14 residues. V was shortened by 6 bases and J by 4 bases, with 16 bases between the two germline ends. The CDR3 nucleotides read TGTGCCAGCAGACTCGGGGCCGGAACATACGAGCAGTACTTC. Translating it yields CASRLGAGTYEQYF.

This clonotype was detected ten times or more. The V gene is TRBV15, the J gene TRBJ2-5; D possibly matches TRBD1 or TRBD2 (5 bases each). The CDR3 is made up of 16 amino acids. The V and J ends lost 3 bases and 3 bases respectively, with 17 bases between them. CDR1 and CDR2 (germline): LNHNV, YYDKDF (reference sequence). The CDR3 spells CATSSLSRDGKETQYF. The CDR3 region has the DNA TGTGCCACCAGCAGTCTATCTCGGGACGGTAAAGAGACCCAGTACTTC.

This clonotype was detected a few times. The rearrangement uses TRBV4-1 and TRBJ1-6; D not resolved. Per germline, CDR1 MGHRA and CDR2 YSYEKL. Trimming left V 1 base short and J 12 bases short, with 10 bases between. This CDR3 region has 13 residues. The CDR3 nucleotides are TGCGCCAGCAGCCAAGGCACAGCTGGACCCCTCCACTTT. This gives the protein CASSQGTAGPLHF.

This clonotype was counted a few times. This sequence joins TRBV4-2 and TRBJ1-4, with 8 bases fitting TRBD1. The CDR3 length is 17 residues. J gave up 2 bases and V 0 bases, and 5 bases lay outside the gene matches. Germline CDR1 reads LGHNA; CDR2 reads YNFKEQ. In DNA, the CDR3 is TGTGCCAGCAGCCAAGATGCGACAGGGGCCACTAATGAAAAACTGTTTTTT. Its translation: CASSQDATGATNEKLFF.

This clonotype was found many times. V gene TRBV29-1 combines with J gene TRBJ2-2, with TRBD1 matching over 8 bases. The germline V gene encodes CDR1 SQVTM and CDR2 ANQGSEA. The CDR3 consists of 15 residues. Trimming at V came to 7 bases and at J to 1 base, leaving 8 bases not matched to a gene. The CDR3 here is CSADPGTGNTGELFF. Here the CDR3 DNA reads TGCAGCGCAGACCCCGGGACAGGGAACACCGGGGAGCTGTTTTTT.

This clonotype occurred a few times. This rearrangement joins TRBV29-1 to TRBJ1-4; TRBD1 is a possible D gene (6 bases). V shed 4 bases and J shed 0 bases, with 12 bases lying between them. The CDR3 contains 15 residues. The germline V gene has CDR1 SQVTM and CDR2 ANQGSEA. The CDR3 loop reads CSVAGGASTNEKLFF. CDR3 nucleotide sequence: TGCAGCGTTGCCGGGGGCGCTTCAACTAATGAAAAACTGTTTTTT.

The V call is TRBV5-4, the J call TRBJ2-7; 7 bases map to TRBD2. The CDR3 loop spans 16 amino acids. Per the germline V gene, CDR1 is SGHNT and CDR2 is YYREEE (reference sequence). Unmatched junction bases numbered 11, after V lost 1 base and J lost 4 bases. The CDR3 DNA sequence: TGTGCCAGCAGCTTGTACACTAGCGATCGAAAATACGAGCAGTACTTC. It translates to CASSLYTSDRKYEQYF.